These 6 T cell receptor beta chains share one sample of origin, sequenced in a study of CD8 T cells in ankylosing spondylitis. TCRdb re-called the 5' RACE reads through MiXCR, storing one row per CDR3 protein. The profile covers around 88,000 distinct CDR3 sequences, with roughly 10% appearing a single time and 4.5% to 5.5% taken by the ten largest. The specimen sequenced was blood, either unsorted or a sorted T cell fraction (not recorded which). The source of these receptors is a male donor with ankylosing spondylitis or in good health (not recorded which).

The chain recombines TRBV18 with TRBJ1-3, with 7 bases lining up with TRBD1. The length of the CDR3 is 15 residues. Germline V lookup: CDR1 KGHSH, CDR2 LQKENI. Unmatched junction bases numbered 6, after V lost 5 bases and J lost 2 bases. CDR3 nucleotides: TGTGCCAGCTCAGCCGTACAGGGGACTGGAAACACCATATATTTT. This sequence encodes CASSAVQGTGNTIYF.

This clonotype was observed at least ten times. The J gene is TRBJ2-3, the V gene TRBV5-5; D is possibly TRBD2 (6 bases). Trimming left V 7 bases short and J 2 bases short, with 23 bases between. The CDR3 is made up of 17 amino acids. Per germline, CDR1 SGHKS and CDR2 YYEKEE (reference sequence). The DNA for the CDR3 is TGTGCCAGCGAGCTTGGAGGTAGCGGAGCGAACACAGATACGCAGTATTTT. As protein: CASELGGSGANTDTQYF.

This clonotype was seen ten or more times. This chain links TRBV5-1 with TRBJ2-1; D might be TRBD2 (7 bases). The CDR3 sequence is 16 residues long. V dropped 9 bases and J dropped 6 bases, with 25 bases sitting between them. The germline V gene encodes CDR1 SGHRS and CDR2 YFSETQ. For the CDR3, the DNA is TGCGCCACCAGAGAGGGGGGGGCGGGGAGGACCAATGAGCAGTTCTTC. It translates to CATREGGAGRTNEQFF. The full variable domain, in which reference TRBV5-1 and TRBJ2-1 provide the parts outside the CDR3, is KAGVTQTPRYLIKTRGQQVTLSCSPISGHRSVSWYQQTPGQGLQFLFEYFSETQRNKGNFPGRFSGRQFSNSRSEMNVSTLELGDSALYLCATREGGAGRTNEQFFGPGTRLTVL.

This clonotype was counted at least ten times. The chain uses TRBV6-5 and TRBJ2-3, with D tentatively TRBD2 (6 bases). Between the trimmed V and J ends, which lost 4 bases and 3 bases, there was a span of 20 bases. The length of the CDR3 is 17 residues. CDR1 is MNHEY and CDR2 is SVGAGI in the germline V gene. The CDR3 spells CASSSFRLGGKTDTQYF. CDR3 nucleotide sequence: TGTGCCAGCAGTTCCTTCCGACTTGGCGGGAAGACAGATACGCAGTATTTT.

This chain connects TRBV5-1 to TRBJ2-1; D might be TRBD1 or TRBD2, each matching 5 bases. Germline loops: CDR1 SGHRS, CDR2 YFSETQ. The CDR3 is made up of 15 amino acids. The ends were cut back, 0 bases at V and 5 bases at J, with 12 bases in the middle. This CDR3 reads CASSLEGRRDNEQFF. CDR3 nucleotides: TGCGCCAGCAGCTTGGAGGGACGAAGAGACAATGAGCAGTTCTTC. Full variable domain (rest looked up from reference TRBV5-1 and TRBJ2-1): KAGVTQTPRYLIKTRGQQVTLSCSPISGHRSVSWYQQTPGQGLQFLFEYFSETQRNKGNFPGRFSGRQFSNSRSEMNVSTLELGDSALYLCASSLEGRRDNEQFFGPGTRLTVL.

A word on this clonotype: A read error may be the cause here, since a much bigger clone is one base away. The rearrangement joins TRBV29-1 to TRBJ2-5; weak D call: TRBD1 (6 bases). This CDR3 has 15 amino acids. CDR1 and CDR2 from the germline V gene are SQVTM and ANQGSEA. The germline V and J ends were trimmed by 7 bases and 1 base, with 19 bases remaining between them. This chain's CDR3 is CSAQLGAALQETQYF. CDR3 coding DNA: TGCAGCGCACAGCTGGGGGCCGCACTCCAAGAGACCCAGTACTTC.